This entry lists 23 T cell receptor beta chains sequenced from one sample in a study of chemoradiotherapy in HPV16-positive cancers. TCRdb's copy holds only in-frame clones and misses some; the assay was immunoSEQ multiplex PCR. Of about 15,000 clones detected, approximately 89% appear once; the ten largest clones hold 3.5% to 4.5%. The sample here was tumor tissue, taken from a patient who underwent chemoradiotherapy. Source of these receptors: a human donor with HPV-associated anogenital cancer.

The J gene is TRBJ1-6, the V gene TRBV27, with unresolved D. The V end lost 6 bases, the J end lost 6 bases, and 12 bases lay between the germline ends. CDR1 is MNHEY, CDR2 SMNVEV, per germline (reference sequence). CDR3 size: 14 residues. The CDR3 here is CASRPTIVNSPLHF. The CDR3 nucleotides read TGTGCCAGCAGGCCAACGATCGTTAATTCACCCCTCCACTTT.

The chain employs TRBV5-4 and TRBJ2-7, with D possibly TRBD1 on 6 matching bases. The length of the CDR3 is 14 residues. Germline CDR1 is SGHNT and CDR2 is YYREEE (reference sequence). V was cut by 4 bases and J by 6 bases, with 17 bases left in between. CDR3 sequence: CASSKTQGKVEQYF. The CDR3 DNA follows: TGTGCCAGCAGCAAGACGCAGGGGAAGGTCGAGCAGTACTTC.

This sequence joins TRBV18 and TRBJ2-4; possibly TRBD1 for D (8 bases). Germline V gives CDR1 KGHSH, CDR2 LQKENI. Trimming shortened V by 3 bases and J by 7 bases, and 19 bases separated the two germline ends. The CDR3 has 16 residues. The CDR3 here is CASSPTGEGFTNIQYF. The CDR3 DNA reads TGTGCCAGCTCACCGACAGGGGAGGGTTTTACGAACATTCAGTACTTC.

The V call is TRBV10-3, the J call TRBJ1-2, with TRBD1 identical over 8 bases. The CDR3 has 15 residues. Germline loops: CDR1 ENHRY, CDR2 SYGVKD. V lost 2 bases and J lost 7; bases outside the gene matches: 9. For the CDR3, the DNA is TGTGCCATCAGTGAGACTGGACAGGGTCCTTCTGGCTACACCTTC. Its translation: CAISETGQGPSGYTF.

CDR3 loop: CASSLMRDRGIFGELFF. The DNA of the CDR3 is TGCGCCAGCAGCTTGATGCGGGACAGGGGTATATTCGGGGAGCTGTTTTTT. The J gene is TRBJ2-2, the V gene TRBV5-1; TRBD1 aligns across 10 bases. Germline V gene lookup returns CDR1 SGHRS and CDR2 YFSETQ. V gave up 1 base and J gave up 7 bases; unmatched junction bases: 10. This CDR3 has 17 amino acids.

J is TRBJ1-4 and V is TRBV10-1, with a tentative D call TRBD1 (5 bases). V was trimmed by 5 bases and J by 2 bases, leaving 6 bases between them. Germline loops: CDR1 WNHNN, CDR2 SYGVQD (reference sequence). The CDR3 length is 13 residues. This CDR3 reads CASSRDTNEKLFF. The CDR3 DNA follows: TGCGCCAGCAGTCGGGACACTAATGAAAAACTGTTTTTT.

The chain couples TRBV14 to TRBJ2-7; 9 positions match TRBD1. The CDR3 spans 15 residues. V lost 4 bases, J lost 6 bases, and 10 bases stayed unmatched. The germline CDR1 and CDR2 sequences are SGHDN and FVKESK. CDR3 sequence (DNA): TGTGCCAGCAGCCCGATTGGGACAGGGCCTGGCGAGCAGTACTTC. Its protein product is CASSPIGTGPGEQYF. The full variable domain, in which reference TRBV14 and TRBJ2-7 provide the parts outside the CDR3, is EAGVTQFPSHSVIEKGQTVTLRCDPISGHDNLYWYRRVMGKEIKFLLHFVKESKQDESGMPNNRFLAERTGGTYSTLKVQPAELEDSGVYFCASSPIGTGPGEQYFGPGTRLTVT.

This chain connects TRBV7-9 to TRBJ1-2, with unresolved D. The V gene lost 4 bases and the J gene lost 9 bases, with 12 bases spanning the gap. Germline CDR1 and CDR2: SEHNR and FQNEAQ (reference sequence). The CDR3 runs 12 residues. CDR3 DNA: TGTGCCAGCAGCTCGGGTTCTAGGAGCTACACCTTC. This codes for CASSSGSRSYTF. The variable domain in full, completed from reference TRBV7-9 and TRBJ1-2, reads DTGVSQNPRHKITKRGQNVTFRCDPISEHNRLYWYRQTLGQGPEFLTYFQNEAQLEKSRLLSDRFSAERPKGSFSTLEIQRTEQGDSAMYLCASSSGSRSYTFGSGTRLTVV.

The V call is TRBV6-5, the J call TRBJ1-6; D is ambiguous. Trimming removed 0 bases from V and 15 bases from J, with 12 bases in between. The CDR3 extends over 13 amino acids. Germline CDR1 MNHEY, CDR2 SVGAGI. The DNA for the CDR3 is TGTGCCAGCAGTTACTCTGTCTGGGAGGGCCTCCACTTT. This translates into CASSYSVWEGLHF.

This chain uses TRBV4-2 with TRBJ1-3, with D possibly TRBD1 on 6 matching bases. The V end was cut by 0 bases, the J end by 1 base, with 10 bases between. The CDR3 runs 16 residues. Germline V CDR1 and CDR2: LGHNA, YNFKEQ. The CDR3 region has the DNA TGTGCCAGCAGCCAAGATCATGGGACATCTGGAAACACCATATATTTT. Protein sequence: CASSQDHGTSGNTIYF.

The chain links TRBV4-2 to TRBJ1-1; 7 bases map to TRBD1. Germline CDR1 and CDR2: LGHNA and YNFKEQ. With V trimmed by 1 base and J by 3 bases, 5 bases remained unmatched. The length of the CDR3 is 15 residues. The DNA of the CDR3 is TGTGCCAGCAGCCAAGTCAGGGGGAGGGACACTGAAGCTTTCTTT. Its protein is CASSQVRGRDTEAFF.

This chain joins TRBV5-1 and TRBJ2-5; D possibly corresponds to TRBD2 (5 bases). The end of the DNA aligns better with TRBJ2-7, so the J call may be wrong. Germline V lookup: CDR1 SGHRS, CDR2 YFSETQ. CDR3 length equals 14 residues. Written as DNA, the CDR3 is TGCGCCAGCAGCTTGTCGGGAAGCTCCTACGAGCAGTACTTC. As protein: CASSLSGSSYEQYF.

This chain links TRBV9 with TRBJ1-5; the match to TRBD1 covers 7 bases. The junction had 1 base not matched to a gene; V was cut back by 2 bases and J by 5 bases. CDR3 length: 13 amino acids. Germline V lookup: CDR1 SGDLS, CDR2 YYNGEE. CDR3: CASSVRGDQPQHF. DNA of the CDR3: TGTGCCAGCAGCGTCAGGGGGGATCAGCCCCAGCATTTT.

This clone appeared a few times. The gene calls are TRBV9 and TRBJ2-1, with a weak D call TRBD1 (5 bases). CDR1 and CDR2 (germline): SGDLS, YYNGEE. V was trimmed by 2 bases and J by 0 bases, leaving 9 bases between them. The CDR3 totals 15 residues. The DNA of the CDR3 is TGTGCCAGCAGCGTGGAAGGGGACTCCTACAATGAGCAGTTCTTC. Protein: CASSVEGDSYNEQFF.

This chain uses TRBV7-9 with TRBJ2-3; 10 bases are shared with TRBD1. This CDR3 region has 16 residues. V trimming: 3 bases; J trimming: 4 bases; junction bases outside the gene matches: 7. CDR1 and CDR2 from the germline V gene are SEHNR and FQNEAQ (reference sequence). In nucleotides, the CDR3 is TGTGCCAGCAGCTTTCAAGTTGGGACAGGGGCAGATACGCAGTATTTT. Protein: CASSFQVGTGADTQYF.

By share, this clone ranks as medium-sized (0.01 to 0.1%). CDR3 protein: CASSVEDLWGYEQYF. CDR3 nucleotide sequence: TGTGCCAGCAGCGTAGAGGATCTATGGGGATACGAGCAGTACTTC. The genes are TRBV9 and TRBJ2-7; D call uncertain. CDR3 length equals 15 residues. Germline loops: CDR1 SGDLS, CDR2 YYNGEE. Trimming cost V 0 bases and J 4 bases, with 14 bases left between them.

The sample holds a few counts of this clone. This chain's CDR3 is CASGTAPNEKLFF. The CDR3 DNA is TGTGCCAGCGGGACAGCACCGAATGAAAAACTGTTTTTT. The chain employs TRBV6-1 and TRBJ1-4; 7 nucleotides match TRBD1. Germline loops: CDR1 MNHNS, CDR2 SASEGT. The CDR3 consists of 13 residues. Trimming at V came to 8 bases and at J to 5 bases, leaving 5 bases not matched to a gene.

The chain links TRBV7-9 to TRBJ2-1; 11 bases are a match to TRBD2. The CDR3 has 18 amino acids. V lost 4 bases, J lost 3 bases, and 11 bases stayed unmatched. Germline CDR1 SEHNR, CDR2 FQNEAQ (reference sequence). CDR3 amino acids: CASSSSTLAGGVYNEQFF. The CDR3 DNA is TGTGCCAGCAGCTCCTCCACTTTAGCGGGAGGGGTCTACAATGAGCAGTTCTTC.

This chain connects TRBV5-6 to TRBJ2-1; TRBD2 agrees at 9 bases. Germline CDR1 reads SGHDT; CDR2 reads YYEEEE. J gave up 4 bases and V 4 bases, and 6 bases lay outside the gene matches. The CDR3 runs to 15 residues. The CDR3 DNA reads TGTGCCAGCAGCCGTATAGCGGGAGCATACAATGAGCAGTTCTTC. This sequence encodes CASSRIAGAYNEQFF. The full variable domain, its missing parts supplied by reference TRBV5-6 and TRBJ2-1, is DAGVTQSPTHLIKTRGQQVTLRCSPKSGHDTVSWYQQALGQGPQFIFQYYEEEERQRGNFPDRFSGHQFPNYSSELNVNALLLGDSALYLCASSRIAGAYNEQFFGPGTRLTVL.

V usage is TRBV5-3 and J usage is TRBJ1-5; D is undetermined. TRBV5-3 is an ORF, with its function uncertain. The CDR3 has 14 amino acids. V was cut by 6 bases and J by 3 bases, with 13 bases left in between. CDR3 sequence reads: CARICPSTNQPQHF. The CDR3 DNA sequence: TGTGCCAGAATATGTCCGTCCACCAATCAGCCCCAGCATTTT.

This chain connects TRBV11-3 to TRBJ2-7; 8 bases match TRBD1. CDR3 length: 13 amino acids. Germline-derived CDR1 and CDR2 are SGHNT and YENEEA. The V gene end was trimmed by 3 bases and the J gene end by 4 bases; junction bases not matched to a gene: 2. The CDR3 here is CASSLDRAYEQYF. The DNA of the CDR3 is TGTGCCAGCAGCTTGGACAGGGCTTACGAGCAGTACTTC.

The V and J genes are TRBV27 and TRBJ2-1; D gene uncertain. Germline V gene lookup returns CDR1 MNHEY and CDR2 SMNVEV (reference sequence). The CDR3 extends over 12 amino acids. With 4 bases removed from V and 8 bases from J, the gap between germline ends came to 9 bases. The DNA of the CDR3 is TGTGCCAGCAGTTACCAAGGCGATGAGCAGTTCTTC. The encoded protein is CASSYQGDEQFF.

The chain carries TRBV28 and TRBJ1-6; D not resolved. Germline values: CDR1 MDHEN, CDR2 SYDVKM. The CDR3 spans 13 residues. The germline V and J ends were trimmed by 6 bases and 8 bases, with 11 bases remaining between them. DNA for the CDR3: TGTGCCAGCAGGTCACAAGACCATTCACCCCTCCACTTT. Protein product: CASRSQDHSPLHF.